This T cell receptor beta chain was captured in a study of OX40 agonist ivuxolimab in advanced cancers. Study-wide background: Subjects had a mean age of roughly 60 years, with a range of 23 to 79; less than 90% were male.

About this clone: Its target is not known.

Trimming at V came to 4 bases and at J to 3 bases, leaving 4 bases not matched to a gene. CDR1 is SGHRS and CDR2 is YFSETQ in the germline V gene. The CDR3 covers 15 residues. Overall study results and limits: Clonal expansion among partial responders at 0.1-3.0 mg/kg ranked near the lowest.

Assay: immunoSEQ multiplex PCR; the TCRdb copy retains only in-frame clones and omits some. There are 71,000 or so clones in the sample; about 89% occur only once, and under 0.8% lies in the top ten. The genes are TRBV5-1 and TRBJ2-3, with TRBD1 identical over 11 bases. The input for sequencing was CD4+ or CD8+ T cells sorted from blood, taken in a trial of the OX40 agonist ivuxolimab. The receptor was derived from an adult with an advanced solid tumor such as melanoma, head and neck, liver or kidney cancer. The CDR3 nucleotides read TGCGCCAGCAGCAGGGGGACAGGGGGTACAGATACGCAGTATTTT. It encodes CASSRGTGGTDTQYF. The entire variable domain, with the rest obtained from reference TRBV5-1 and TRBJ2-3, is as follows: KAGVTQTPRYLIKTRGQQVTLSCSPISGHRSVSWYQQTPGQGLQFLFEYFSETQRNKGNFPGRFSGRQFSNSRSEMNVSTLELGDSALYLCASSRGTGGTDTQYFGPGTRLTVL.